This T cell receptor beta chain was profiled in a study of cytomegalovirus exposure and HLA in healthy donors. Regarding the study as a whole: For most TCR sequences rarity was the rule, although some public TCRs occurred in many donors. For most TCR beta V segments, an earlier analysis put the productive rate at about 87% or about 30% of the time. With further analysis later on, most CMV-associated TCR beta chains appeared HLA-restricted. Highly shared variants forming one cluster were likely a sequencing artifact.

In the case of this clone: Antigen specificity is unknown.

The PCR was carried out with 60 Vbeta primers and 13 Jbeta primers. Profiling relied on immunoSEQ multiplex PCR, and the TCRdb table lists in-frame clones only, not all of them. Of 100,000 to 150,000 clones in the sample, 70% to 85% were seen once. This CDR3 contains 14 residues. CDR1 is SGHRS and CDR2 is YFSETQ in the germline V gene. The trim removed 5 bases at V and 4 bases at J, leaving 8 bases unmatched. The chain recombines TRBV5-1 with TRBJ2-5, with 7 bases that match TRBD2. This clonotype originated in a boy aged 10-17 years in good health and CMV-seronegative. The sequencing sample was made of PBMCs. CDR3 sequence (DNA): TGCGCCAGCAGTCACGCCGGGACTATAGAGACCCAGTACTTC. It is translated as CASSHAGTIETQYF.